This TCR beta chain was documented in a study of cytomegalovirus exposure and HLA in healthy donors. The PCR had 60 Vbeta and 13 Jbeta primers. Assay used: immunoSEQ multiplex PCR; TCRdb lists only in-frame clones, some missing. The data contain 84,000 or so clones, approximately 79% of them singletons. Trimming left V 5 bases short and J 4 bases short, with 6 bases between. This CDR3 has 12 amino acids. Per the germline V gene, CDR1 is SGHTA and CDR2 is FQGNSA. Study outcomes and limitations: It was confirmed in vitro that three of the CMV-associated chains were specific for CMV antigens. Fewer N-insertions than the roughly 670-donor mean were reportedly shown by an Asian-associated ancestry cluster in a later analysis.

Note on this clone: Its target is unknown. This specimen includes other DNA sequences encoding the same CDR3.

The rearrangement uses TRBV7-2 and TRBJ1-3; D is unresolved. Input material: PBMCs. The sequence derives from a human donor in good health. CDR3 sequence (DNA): TGTGCCAGCAGCCTGACAGGAAACACCATATATTTT. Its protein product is CASSLTGNTIYF.